This TCR beta chain stems from a study of blood T cell repertoires in COVID-19. Whole-study context: There were acute and convalescent COVID-19 samples, and they came from the United States, Italy and Spain. The analysed material was cDNA or gDNA that came from T cells, B-cell-depleted T cells, or PBMCs.

Per germline, CDR1 SGHNT and CDR2 YENEEA. V was clipped by 5 bases and J by 6 bases; unmatched bases: 5. This CDR3 is built from 14 residues. TCRdb's table, derived via immunoSEQ multiplex PCR, lists solely in-frame clones and lacks some. The sample shows 110,000 to 150,000 clones, roughly 80% of them seen only once. This receptor was obtained from a man aged 50 or older with active or convalescent COVID-19. The sample was peripheral blood. The J gene is TRBJ2-5, the V gene TRBV11-3; TRBD1 aligns across 11 bases. The CDR3, as DNA: TGTGCCAGCAGCCCCGGGACAGGGGGTCAGACCCAGTACTTC. This gives the protein CASSPGTGGQTQYF.